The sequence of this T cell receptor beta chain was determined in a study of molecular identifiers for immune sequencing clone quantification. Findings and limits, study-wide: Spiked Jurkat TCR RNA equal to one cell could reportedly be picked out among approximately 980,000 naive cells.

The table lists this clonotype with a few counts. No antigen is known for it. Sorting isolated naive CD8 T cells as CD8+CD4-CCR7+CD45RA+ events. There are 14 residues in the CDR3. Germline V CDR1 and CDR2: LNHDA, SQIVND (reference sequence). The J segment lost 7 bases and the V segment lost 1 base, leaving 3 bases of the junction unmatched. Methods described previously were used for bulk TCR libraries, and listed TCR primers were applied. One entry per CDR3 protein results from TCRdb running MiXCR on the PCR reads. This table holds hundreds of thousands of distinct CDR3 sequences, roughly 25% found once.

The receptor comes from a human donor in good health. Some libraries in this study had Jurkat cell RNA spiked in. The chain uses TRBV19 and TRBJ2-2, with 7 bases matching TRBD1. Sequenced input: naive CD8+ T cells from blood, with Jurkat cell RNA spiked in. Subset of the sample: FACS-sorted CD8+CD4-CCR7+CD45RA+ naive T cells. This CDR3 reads CASSIGGGVGELFF. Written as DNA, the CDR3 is TGTGCCAGTAGTATAGGAGGGGGCGTCGGGGAGCTGTTTTTT.